A single sample is the source of the 19 T cell receptor beta chains below, sequenced in a study of T cell repertoires in cytomegalovirus infection. A single record per CDR3 protein comes from TCRdb applying MiXCR to the reads. This table has 150,000 to 200,000 distinct CDR3 sequences, about an eighth appearing once. The sequenced sample was PBMCs. Source of these receptors: a human donor in good health (CMV status not recorded). Some clones in this sample may be carry-over from other donors' samples.

This clonotype showed up many times. The chain combines TRBV9 with TRBJ1-1; 8 nucleotides agree with TRBD1. J was trimmed by 1 base and V by 3 bases; bases with no gene match: 2. This CDR3 region has 14 residues. The germline V gene has CDR1 SGDLS and CDR2 YYNGEE. CDR3 bases: TGTGCCAGCAGCGACGGGACAGGGAACACTGAAGCTTTCTTT. This gives the protein CASSDGTGNTEAFF.

The V and J genes are TRBV14 and TRBJ2-7; D not resolved. CDR1 SGHDN and CDR2 FVKESK come from the germline V gene. Trimming took off 3 bases at V and 6 bases at J, with 6 bases between the two ends. The CDR3 spans 11 residues. The CDR3 nucleotides are TGTGCCAGCAGCCAGTACCTCGAGCAGTACTTC. This sequence encodes CASSQYLEQYF.

There are a few counts of this clonotype. This chain joins TRBV3-1 and TRBJ2-1; weak D call: TRBD2 (6 bases). V was pared by 1 base and J by 12 bases, with 13 bases between. Germline V gene lookup returns CDR1 LGHDT and CDR2 YNNKEL (reference sequence). The CDR3 has 13 residues. The CDR3 loop is CASSQGRVVSQFF. Written as DNA, the CDR3 is TGTGCCAGCAGCCAAGGGAGGGTCGTATCGCAGTTCTTC.

This rearrangement joins TRBV5-4 to TRBJ1-5; TRBD1 is a possible D gene (6 bases). Germline CDR1 reads SGHNT; CDR2 reads YYREEE (reference sequence). V was pared by 4 bases and J by 7 bases, with 12 bases between. This CDR3 region has 13 residues. The CDR3 is CASSRDRFQPQHF. CDR3 nucleotides: TGTGCCAGCAGCCGCGACAGGTTCCAGCCCCAGCATTTT.

This clonotype was seen ten or more times. The chain couples TRBV7-2 to TRBJ2-1; no clear D. The germline V gene has CDR1 SGHTA and CDR2 FQGNSA. V gave up 2 bases and J gave up 5 bases, with 10 bases separating them. The CDR3 length is 14 residues. As DNA, the CDR3 is TGTGCCAGCAGCTTAAGAGCCTATGACAATGAGCAGTTCTTC. It specifies CASSLRAYDNEQFF.

This clonotype was observed many times. The rearrangement links TRBV11-2 to TRBJ1-1; 8 nucleotides line up with TRBD1. The V and J ends lost 1 base and 5 bases, in that order; junction bases with no gene match: 6. The CDR3 is 15 amino acids. Per germline, CDR1 SGHAT and CDR2 FQNNGV. The DNA of the CDR3 is TGTGCCAGCAGCTTAGTTCAGGGGGCGCGGACTGAAGCTTTCTTT. Translated, it gives CASSLVQGARTEAFF. Filled out from reference TRBV11-2 and TRBJ1-1, the complete variable domain reads EAGVAQSPRYKIIEKRQSVAFWCNPISGHATLYWYQQILGQGPKLLIQFQNNGVVDDSQLPKDRFSAERLKGVDSTLKIQPAKLEDSAVYLCASSLVQGARTEAFFGQGTRLTVV.

The chain has TRBV20-1 and TRBJ2-5, with 13 bases matching TRBD2. This CDR3 has 16 residues. Germline CDR1 DFQATT, CDR2 SNEGSKA (reference sequence). V shed 1 base and J 2 bases; nucleotides not matched to a gene: 4. The CDR3 sequence is CSARGTGLAGQETQYF. The CDR3 bases are TGCAGTGCTAGAGGGACGGGACTAGCGGGACAAGAGACCCAGTACTTC.

This clonotype was found many times. V is TRBV4-1 and J is TRBJ2-1; D is unresolved. Trimming removed 2 bases at V and 8 bases at J, with 7 bases between. Germline V gives CDR1 MGHRA, CDR2 YSYEKL. This CDR3 is built from 12 residues. The CDR3 loop is CASSQSVYEQFF. CDR3 in DNA: TGCGCCAGCAGCCAATCGGTCTATGAGCAGTTCTTC.

The gene calls are TRBV7-9 and TRBJ1-5, with TRBD1 matching 7 bases. Germline CDR1 is SEHNR and CDR2 is FQNEAQ (reference sequence). The CDR3 is 15 amino acids. Trimming removed 4 bases from V and 2 bases from J; junction bases left unmatched: 5. Written as DNA, the CDR3 is TGTGCCAGCAGCTCGACAGGGAAGGGCAATCAGCCCCAGCATTTT. This codes for CASSSTGKGNQPQHF.

The sample holds many counts of this clonotype. This chain links TRBV20-1 with TRBJ1-1; the match to TRBD1 covers 7 bases. The V gene end was trimmed by 4 bases and the J gene end by 5 bases; junction bases not matched to a gene: 7. This CDR3 is 13 amino acids long. Germline V lookup: CDR1 DFQATT, CDR2 SNEGSKA (reference sequence). In DNA, the CDR3 is TGCAGTGCTAAGGAGGGGGCGTATACTGAAGCTTTCTTT. Its translation: CSAKEGAYTEAFF.

The V call is TRBV29-1, the J call TRBJ2-3; D is uncertain. The CDR3 is made up of 12 amino acids. Trimming removed 2 bases from V and 4 bases from J, with 7 bases in between. Germline CDR1 is SQVTM and CDR2 is ANQGSEA. Written as DNA, the CDR3 is TGCAGCGTTGAACGGGTGTCAGATACGCAGTATTTT. Its protein product is CSVERVSDTQYF.

In its sample, this clonotype was seen many times. V and J are TRBV28 and TRBJ1-1; possibly TRBD1 for D (6 bases). This CDR3 has 15 residues. Germline V gene sequence: CDR1 MDHEN, CDR2 SYDVKM. V gave up 5 bases and J gave up 4 bases, with 17 bases separating them. Here the CDR3 reads CASSLPLGASTEAFF. The CDR3, as DNA: TGTGCCAGCAGTCTTCCCCTGGGGGCATCCACTGAAGCTTTCTTT.

The gene calls are TRBV20-1 and TRBJ2-7, with TRBD2 matching over 9 bases. The CDR3 runs to 15 residues. CDR1 DFQATT and CDR2 SNEGSKA come from the germline V gene (reference sequence). With V trimmed by 4 bases and J by 12 bases, 19 bases remained unmatched. The CDR3 loop reads CSAIAGERFSRLRYF. In DNA form, the CDR3 reads TGCAGTGCTATAGCGGGAGAAAGGTTCAGTCGATTACGGTACTTC.

This clonotype was detected many times. This chain connects TRBV6-2 or TRBV6-3 to TRBJ2-1; the D gene is possibly TRBD2 (6 bases). The CDR3 totals 14 residues. The germline V and J ends were trimmed by 6 bases and 3 bases, with 12 bases remaining between them. Germline-derived CDR1 and CDR2 are MNHEY and SVGEGT. In DNA form, the CDR3 reads TGTGCCAGCAGCCCCCGGGAGCGCTACAATGAGCAGTTCTTC. Its translation: CASSPRERYNEQFF.

V usage is TRBV28 and J usage is TRBJ2-5; the match to TRBD1 covers 7 bases. This CDR3 has 14 amino acids. The J segment lost 4 bases and the V segment lost 8 bases, leaving 10 bases of the junction unmatched. Germline V gene data show CDR1 as MDHEN and CDR2 as SYDVKM. The CDR3 nucleotides read TGTGCCAGCCATTCGAACAGGGGCCGAGAGACCCAGTACTTC. Translating it yields CASHSNRGRETQYF. Drawing the rest from reference TRBV28 and TRBJ2-5, the complete variable domain is DVKVTQSSRYLVKRTGEKVFLECVQDMDHENMFWYRQDPGLGLRLIYFSYDVKMKEKGDIPEGYSVSREKKERFSLILESASTNQTSMYLCASHSNRGRETQYFGPGTRLLVL.

The sample holds a few counts of this clonotype. In nucleotides, the CDR3 is TGTGCCAGCAGCCCGAAAGAAAAACTGTTTTTT. Translating gives CASSPKEKLFF. This sequence joins TRBV11-2 and TRBJ1-4; no clear D. This CDR3 has 11 amino acids. Germline CDR1 reads SGHAT; CDR2 reads FQNNGV. V lost 5 bases, J lost 8 bases, and 6 bases lay in between.

This clonotype was seen more than once but under ten times. The rearrangement joins TRBV12-5 to TRBJ2-2, with 8 bases aligning to TRBD1. The junction had 11 bases not matched to a gene; V was cut back by 6 bases and J by 8 bases. This CDR3 has 15 amino acids. Per germline, CDR1 LGHNT and CDR2 FRNRAP. The CDR3 bases are TGTGCTAGTGGGACACTCCAGGGGGCGGCGGGGGAGCTGTTTTTT. The encoded protein is CASGTLQGAAGELFF.

The chain employs TRBV18 and TRBJ2-3, with D possibly matching TRBD1 (5 bases). This CDR3 is 16 amino acids long. The germline V gene encodes CDR1 KGHSH and CDR2 LQKENI. V lost 3 bases and J 2 bases, leaving 15 bases between the germline ends. The CDR3 loop reads CASSPRQFDLTDTQYF. The CDR3 coding sequence is TGTGCCAGCTCACCTCGACAGTTTGACCTCACAGATACGCAGTATTTT.

In this sample, this clonotype turned up a few times. The V and J genes are TRBV5-1 and TRBJ2-1, with 16 bases lining up with TRBD2. V lost 3 bases, J lost 12 bases, and 6 bases stayed unmatched. This CDR3 has 15 amino acids. Per the germline V gene, CDR1 is SGHRS and CDR2 is YFSETQ. CDR3 nucleotides: TGCGCCAGCAGCTCATCCGGGACTAGCGGGGGGGGGCAGTTCTTC. This encodes CASSSSGTSGGGQFF.